The 20 T cell receptor beta chains below were found in one sample sequenced in a study of OX40 agonist ivuxolimab in advanced cancers. TCRdb keeps only in-frame clones here, not all; method: immunoSEQ multiplex PCR. The sample lists around 50,000 clones, 84% seen once, with 1.2% in the top ten. This material consisted of CD4+ or CD8+ T cells sorted from blood, taken in a trial of the OX40 agonist ivuxolimab. Receptor source: an adult with an advanced solid tumor such as melanoma, head and neck, liver or kidney cancer.

This rearrangement joins TRBV7-9 to TRBJ1-2; no clear D. Between the trimmed V and J ends, which lost 4 bases and 5 bases, there was a span of 8 bases. Looked up from germline, CDR1 is SEHNR and CDR2 is FQNEAQ (reference sequence). This CDR3 region has 12 residues. The CDR3 here is CASSSDGYGYTF. The CDR3 DNA reads TGTGCCAGCAGCTCGGACGGGTATGGCTACACCTTC.

V is TRBV28 and J is TRBJ1-2, with 10 bases lining up with TRBD1. There are 16 residues in the CDR3. Unmatched junction bases numbered 7, after V lost 4 bases and J lost 2 bases. CDR1 is MDHEN, CDR2 SYDVKM, per germline. Here the CDR3 reads CASSYWGGQGNYGYTF. In DNA, the CDR3 is TGTGCCAGCAGTTATTGGGGGGGACAGGGGAACTATGGCTACACCTTC.

This sequence joins TRBV28 and TRBJ1-5, with D perhaps TRBD1 (5 bases). The V end lost 6 bases, the J end lost 5 bases, and 17 bases lay between the germline ends. The CDR3 is made up of 15 amino acids. CDR1 is MDHEN and CDR2 is SYDVKM in the germline V gene. Written as DNA, the CDR3 is TGTGCCAGCAGAGGGGCGGTTGAGGATTATCAGCCCCAGCATTTT. Its protein product is CASRGAVEDYQPQHF.

The genes are TRBV2 and TRBJ2-7; D is possibly TRBD1 or TRBD2 (5 bases each). The ends were cut back, 7 bases at V and 0 bases at J, with 16 bases in the middle. Germline V lookup: CDR1 SNHLY, CDR2 FYNNEI. The CDR3 sequence is 15 residues long. CDR3 protein: CASNLRGAVSYEQYF. In nucleotides, the CDR3 is TGTGCCAGCAACCTGAGGGGAGCGGTCTCCTACGAGCAGTACTTC. Complete variable domain (other parts from reference TRBV2 and TRBJ2-7): EPEVTQTPSHQVTQMGQEVILRCVPISNHLYFYWYRQILGQKVEFLVSFYNNEISEKSEIFDDQFSVERPDGSNFTLKIRSTKLEDSAMYFCASNLRGAVSYEQYFGPGTRLTVT.

The J gene is TRBJ2-2, the V gene TRBV6-1; D is unresolved. Germline CDR1 and CDR2: MNHNS and SASEGT. V dropped 3 bases and J dropped 5 bases, with 7 bases sitting between them. The CDR3 has 13 residues. This chain's CDR3 is CASSEVATGELFF. For the CDR3, the DNA is TGTGCCAGCAGTGAGGTAGCAACCGGGGAGCTGTTTTTT.

The table lists this clone with a count of one. Mismatch with germline at one junction end may stem from a read error. This sample also contains other DNA sequences that code for the same CDR3. The chain joins TRBV6-1 to TRBJ2-7; D ambiguous. Per the germline V gene, CDR1 is MNHNS and CDR2 is SASEGT. The CDR3 has 12 amino acids. CDR3 sequence (DNA): TGTGCCAGCAGTCGAACAGAGGACGAACAGTACTTC. Translating it yields CASSRTEDEQYF.

This clone appeared a single time. CDR3 in amino acids: CASSIVDTGELFF. DNA of the CDR3: TGTGCCAGTAGTATAGTCGACACCGGGGAGCTGTTTTTT. V and J are TRBV19 and TRBJ2-2, with D unresolved. Trimming removed 1 base from V and 3 bases from J, with 3 bases in between. From germline, CDR1 is LNHDA and CDR2 SQIVND (reference sequence). The CDR3 is 13 amino acids.

DNA for the CDR3: TGTGCCAGCAGCTCGGGACTGATGAACACTGAAGCTTTCTTT. This sequence encodes CASSSGLMNTEAFF. The chain employs TRBV5-4 and TRBJ1-1; TRBD1 might be the D (5 bases). The CDR3 has 14 residues. Trimming removed 3 bases at V and 0 bases at J, with 9 bases between. CDR1 and CDR2 (germline): SGHNT, YYREEE (reference sequence).

The chain couples TRBV28 to TRBJ2-7, with D perhaps TRBD2 (6 bases). V lost 5 bases, J lost 5 bases, and 13 bases lay in between. The CDR3 runs to 13 residues. Germline lookup yields CDR1 MDHEN and CDR2 SYDVKM. CDR3 amino acids: CASSEASEDEQYF. The DNA for the CDR3 is TGTGCCAGCAGTGAAGCTAGCGAGGACGAGCAGTACTTC.

The chain carries TRBV7-8 and TRBJ2-1; 9 bases line up with TRBD2. In germline, CDR1 is SGHVS, CDR2 FQNEAQ. V trimming: 6 bases; J trimming: 7 bases; junction bases outside the gene matches: 7. This CDR3 contains 14 residues. The chain's CDR3 is CASRNLAGENEQFF. The CDR3 DNA sequence: TGTGCCAGCAGAAATTTAGCGGGAGAGAATGAGCAGTTCTTC.

The chain employs TRBV28 and TRBJ1-5; no clear D. CDR3 length: 15 residues. From germline, CDR1 is MDHEN and CDR2 SYDVKM. V was cut by 4 bases and J by 6 bases, with 16 bases left in between. The CDR3 protein is CASSSPSEPPQPQHF. The CDR3 coding sequence is TGTGCCAGCAGTTCCCCCTCAGAACCCCCTCAGCCCCAGCATTTT.

In the case of this clone: The junction differs from germline at one of its ends, possibly a read error. The V gene is TRBV10-3, the J gene TRBJ1-1, with D perhaps matching TRBD1 (6 bases). This CDR3 contains 13 residues. Germline CDR1 and CDR2: ENHRY and SYGVKD. The CDR3 coding sequence is TGTGCCATCCGTGAACAGGGATCAGCTGAAGCTTTCTTT. Translating gives CAIREQGSAEAFF.

The chain joins TRBV7-2 to TRBJ1-3; D unclear. CDR3 size: 16 residues. Trimming removed 1 base at V and 0 bases at J, with 10 bases between. Germline CDR1 and CDR2: SGHTA and FQGNSA. This CDR3 reads CASSLEVGNSGNTIYF. The CDR3 nucleotides are TGTGCCAGCAGCTTAGAGGTGGGCAACTCTGGAAACACCATATATTTT.

This rearrangement joins TRBV2 to TRBJ1-2; maybe TRBD1 (6 bases). Trimming took 2 bases from V and 2 from J, leaving 12 bases between them. The CDR3 runs to 15 residues. The germline CDR1 and CDR2 sequences are SNHLY and FYNNEI. In DNA form, the CDR3 reads TGTGCCAGCAGTGAATGGGGGGACAAGAACTATGGCTACACCTTC. It codes for CASSEWGDKNYGYTF.

The CDR3 sequence: CSVVGTASETQYF. In DNA, the CDR3 is TGCAGCGTTGTAGGGACAGCCTCAGAGACCCAGTACTTC. The gene calls are TRBV29-1 and TRBJ2-5; 7 bases line up with TRBD1. The V and J ends lost 4 bases and 4 bases, in that order; junction bases with no gene match: 6. Germline CDR1 reads SQVTM; CDR2 reads ANQGSEA. There are 13 residues in the CDR3.

This clone has only a few counts. The rearrangement links TRBV19 to TRBJ1-2; D unresolved. The CDR3 has 11 amino acids. The V and J ends lost 8 bases and 8 bases respectively, with 12 bases between them. CDR1 is LNHDA, CDR2 SQIVND, per germline (reference sequence). This CDR3 reads CASEALEGYTF. The CDR3 nucleotides are TGTGCCAGTGAAGCTCTGGAAGGCTACACCTTC.

A remark on this clone: In the same sample, other DNA sequences code for this CDR3. DNA for the CDR3: TGTGCCAGCAGCTTTAGCTCCTACGAGCAGTACTTC. It encodes CASSFSSYEQYF. This chain joins TRBV7-9 and TRBJ2-7; D gene unclear. The CDR3 is made up of 12 amino acids. Germline V gives CDR1 SEHNR, CDR2 FQNEAQ (reference sequence). V lost 3 bases, J lost 0 bases, and 3 bases lay in between.

The genes are TRBV7-3 and TRBJ2-3, with TRBD2 identical over 13 bases. This CDR3 is 20 amino acids long. Germline assignment: CDR1 SGHTA and CDR2 FQGTGA. With V trimmed by 4 bases and J by 0 bases, 13 bases remained unmatched. This CDR3 reads CASSSRPPGLAGDSTDTQYF. The DNA for the CDR3 is TGTGCCAGCAGCTCACGACCCCCCGGACTAGCGGGAGATAGCACAGATACGCAGTATTTT.

This clone occurred once. The V call is TRBV2, the J call TRBJ2-5; D is perhaps TRBD2 (5 bases). Germline lookup yields CDR1 SNHLY and CDR2 FYNNEI. Trimming cost V 4 bases and J 4 bases, with 13 bases left between them. This CDR3 spans 14 amino acids. The CDR3 loop is CASSALVLAETQYF. For the CDR3, the DNA is TGTGCCAGCAGTGCACTAGTATTAGCAGAGACCCAGTACTTC.

The rearrangement joins TRBV2 to TRBJ2-5, with a possible D match to TRBD2 (7 bases). V was pared by 0 bases and J by 13 bases, with 12 bases between. The CDR3 runs 12 residues. CDR1 and CDR2 from the germline V gene are SNHLY and FYNNEI. CDR3 amino acids: CASSEAARGGYF. The CDR3, as DNA: TGTGCCAGCAGTGAAGCGGCTAGGGGGGGGTACTTC.